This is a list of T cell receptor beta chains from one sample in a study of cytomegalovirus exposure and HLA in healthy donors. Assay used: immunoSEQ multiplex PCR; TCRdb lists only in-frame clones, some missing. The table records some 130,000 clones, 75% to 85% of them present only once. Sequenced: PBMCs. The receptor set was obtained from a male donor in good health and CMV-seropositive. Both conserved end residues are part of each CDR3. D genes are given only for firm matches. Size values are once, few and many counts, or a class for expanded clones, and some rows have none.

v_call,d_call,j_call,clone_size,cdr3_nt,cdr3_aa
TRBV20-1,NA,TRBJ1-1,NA,TGCAGTGCCCTGCTAAACACTGAAGCTTTCTTT,CSALLNTEAFF
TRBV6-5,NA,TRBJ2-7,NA,TGTGCCAGCAGTTACTCCCACAGGGGGGGGTACGAGCAGTACTTC,CASSYSHRGGYEQYF
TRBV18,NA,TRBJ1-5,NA,TGTGCCAGCTCAGTGTCCCGACAGGCAAATCAGCCCCAGCATTTT,CASSVSRQANQPQHF
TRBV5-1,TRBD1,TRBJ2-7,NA,TGCGCCAGCGCACTTGGGGGACAGGTCCCCTACGAGCAGTACTTC,CASALGGQVPYEQYF
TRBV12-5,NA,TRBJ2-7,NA,TGTGCTAGTGGCCCTACCGTGCGCGAGCAGTACTTC,CASGPTVREQYF
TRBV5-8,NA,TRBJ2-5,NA,TGTGCCAGCAGCTTGGGGTTACTAGCCCCGATGTATCAGTACTTC,CASSLGLLAPMYQYF
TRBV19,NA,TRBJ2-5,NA,TGTGCCACCGCCCCCAGGGGAATTTTGGGGACCCAGTACTTC,CATAPRGILGTQYF
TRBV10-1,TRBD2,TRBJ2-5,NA,TGCGCCAGCAGGGTTAGCGGGAGGACGGGGGTTCAAGAGACCCAGTACTTC,CASRVSGRTGVQETQYF
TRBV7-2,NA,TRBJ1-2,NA,TGTGCCAGCAGCTTAAGGAGGACAGTTAACTATGGCTACACCTTC,CASSLRRTVNYGYTF
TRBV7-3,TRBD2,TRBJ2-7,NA,TGTGCCAGCAGCTTAACCTCGGCGGGAGGTCCCTACGAGCAGTACTTC,CASSLTSAGGPYEQYF
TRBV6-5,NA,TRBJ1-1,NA,TGTGCCAGCAGTTACCCCCGGGGGGGCACTGAAGCTTTCTTT,CASSYPRGGTEAFF
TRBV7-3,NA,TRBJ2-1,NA,TGTGCCAGCAGCCCCGAGGCGGGGTACAATGAGCAGTTCTTC,CASSPEAGYNEQFF
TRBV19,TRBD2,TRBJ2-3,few,TGTGCAAGTACTGGCGGGAGGGGTTGGGATACGCAGTATTTT,CASTGGRGWDTQYF
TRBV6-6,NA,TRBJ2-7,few,TGTGCCAGCAGTTTCGGGGACTCCTACGAGCAGTACTTC,CASSFGDSYEQYF
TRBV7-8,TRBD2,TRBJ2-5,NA,TGTGCCAGCAGCCCCGGGACTAGCGGGAGAATGGAGACCCAGTACTTC,CASSPGTSGRMETQYF
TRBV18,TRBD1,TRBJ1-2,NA,TGTGCCAGCTCACCGAGGGGGCCTGGCTACACCTTC,CASSPRGPGYTF
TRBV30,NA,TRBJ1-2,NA,TGTGCCTGGAGGGAGGGGTTCTATGGCTACACCTTC,CAWREGFYGYTF
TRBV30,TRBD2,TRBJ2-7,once,TGTGCCTGGAGTGGGACTAGCGGGGTCTACGAGCAGTACTTC,CAWSGTSGVYEQYF
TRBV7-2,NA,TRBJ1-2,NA,TGTGCCAGCAGCCCGAGGATATCTTCTAACTATGGCTACACCTTC,CASSPRISSNYGYTF
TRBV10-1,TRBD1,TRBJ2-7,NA,TGCGCCAGCAGTACAGGACAGGGCACCTACGAGCAGTACTTC,CASSTGQGTYEQYF
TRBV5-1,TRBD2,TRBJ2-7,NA,TGCGCCAGCAGCGGGACTAGCGTGAGCTCCTACGAGCAGTACTTC,CASSGTSVSSYEQYF
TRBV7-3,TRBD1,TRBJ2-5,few,TGTGCCAGCAGCCCCCAGAGCAGGGGGGAGACCCAGTACTTC,CASSPQSRGETQYF
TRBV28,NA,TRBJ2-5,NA,TGTGCCAGCTCGATACAAGGGGATGTAAGCCAAGAGACCCAGTACTTC,CASSIQGDVSQETQYF
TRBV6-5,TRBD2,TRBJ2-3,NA,TGTGCCAGCAGTTACGCGGGACTAGCTCCAGATACGCAGTATTTT,CASSYAGLAPDTQYF
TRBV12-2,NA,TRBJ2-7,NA,TGTGCAAGTCGCTTAAAGACTCGAGGTCCCTACGAGCAGTACTTC,CASRLKTRGPYEQYF